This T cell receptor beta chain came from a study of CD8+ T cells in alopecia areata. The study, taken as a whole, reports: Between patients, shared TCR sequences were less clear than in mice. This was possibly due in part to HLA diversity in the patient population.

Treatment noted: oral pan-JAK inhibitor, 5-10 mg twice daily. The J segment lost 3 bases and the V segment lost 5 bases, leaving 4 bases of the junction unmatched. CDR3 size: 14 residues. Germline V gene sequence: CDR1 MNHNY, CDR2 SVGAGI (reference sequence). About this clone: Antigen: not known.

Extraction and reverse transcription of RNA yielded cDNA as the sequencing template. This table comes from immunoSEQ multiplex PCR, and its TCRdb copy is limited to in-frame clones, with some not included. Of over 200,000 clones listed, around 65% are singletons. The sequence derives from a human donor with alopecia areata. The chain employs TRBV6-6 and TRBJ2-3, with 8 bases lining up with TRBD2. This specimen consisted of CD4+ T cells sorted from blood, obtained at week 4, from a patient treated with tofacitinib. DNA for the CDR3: TGTGCCAGCAGTGTCGCGGGGGGAACAGATACGCAGTATTTT. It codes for CASSVAGGTDTQYF.